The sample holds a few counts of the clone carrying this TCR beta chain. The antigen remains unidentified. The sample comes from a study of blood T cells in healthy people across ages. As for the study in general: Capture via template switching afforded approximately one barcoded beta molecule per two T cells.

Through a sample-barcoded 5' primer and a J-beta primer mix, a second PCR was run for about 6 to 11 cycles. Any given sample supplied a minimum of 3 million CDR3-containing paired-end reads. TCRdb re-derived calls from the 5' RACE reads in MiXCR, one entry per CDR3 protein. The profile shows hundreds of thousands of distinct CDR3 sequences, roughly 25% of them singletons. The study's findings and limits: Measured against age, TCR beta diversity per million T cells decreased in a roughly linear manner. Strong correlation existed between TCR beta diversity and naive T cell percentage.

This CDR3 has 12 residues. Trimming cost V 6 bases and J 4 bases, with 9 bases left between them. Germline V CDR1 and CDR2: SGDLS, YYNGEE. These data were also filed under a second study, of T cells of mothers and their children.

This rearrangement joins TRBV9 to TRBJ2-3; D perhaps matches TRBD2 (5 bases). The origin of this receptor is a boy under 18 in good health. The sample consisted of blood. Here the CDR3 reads CASKGGADTQYF. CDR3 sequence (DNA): TGTGCCAGCAAAGGAGGAGCAGATACGCAGTATTTT.